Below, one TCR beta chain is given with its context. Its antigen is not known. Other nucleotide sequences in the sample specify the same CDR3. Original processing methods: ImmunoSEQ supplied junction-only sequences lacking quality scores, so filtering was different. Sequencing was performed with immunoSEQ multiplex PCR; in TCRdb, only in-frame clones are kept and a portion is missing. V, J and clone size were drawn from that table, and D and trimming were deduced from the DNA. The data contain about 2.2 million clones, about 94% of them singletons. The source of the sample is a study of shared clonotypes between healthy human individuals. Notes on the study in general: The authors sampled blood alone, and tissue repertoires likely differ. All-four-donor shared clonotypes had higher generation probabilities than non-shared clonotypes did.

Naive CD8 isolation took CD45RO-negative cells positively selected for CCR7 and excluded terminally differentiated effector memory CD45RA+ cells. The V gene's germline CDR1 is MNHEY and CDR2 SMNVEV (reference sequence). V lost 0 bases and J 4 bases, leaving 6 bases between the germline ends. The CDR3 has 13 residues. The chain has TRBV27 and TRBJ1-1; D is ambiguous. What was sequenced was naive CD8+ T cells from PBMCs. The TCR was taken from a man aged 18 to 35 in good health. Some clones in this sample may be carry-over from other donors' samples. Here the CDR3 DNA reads TGTGCCAGCAGTTTATCGGTCTTCACTGAAGCTTTCTTT. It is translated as CASSLSVFTEAFF.